The source of this T cell receptor (beta chain) is a study of technical replicates of blood from a few donors. Using immunoSEQ multiplex PCR, the repertoire was profiled, and TCRdb retains in-frame clones only, with some absent. The data hold 75,000 to 95,000 clones, with 90% to 96% observed a single time. The germline gives CDR1 PRHDT, CDR2 FYEKMQ (reference sequence). The CDR3 extends over 12 amino acids. The V gene end was trimmed by 7 bases and the J gene end by 9 bases; junction bases not matched to a gene: 7. Material: T cells isolated from PBMCs. The chain employs TRBV13 and TRBJ2-7; 9 bases line up with TRBD2. This receptor was obtained from a human donor in good health. CDR3 sequence reads: CASIAASGVQYF. In nucleotides, the CDR3 is TGTGCCAGCATAGCTGCTAGCGGGGTGCAGTACTTC.